A single sample is the source of the 26 T cell receptor beta chains below, sequenced in a study of identical twins. TCRdb recomputed calls from the 5' RACE reads with MiXCR, one row per CDR3 protein. The sample lists approximately 1.8 million distinct CDR3 sequences, less than 35% occurring once. Sequencing was carried out using cord blood. Receptors were obtained from a newborn girl in good health.

This clonotype was seen a few times. The chain uses TRBV11-3 and TRBJ2-3; D uncertain. CDR3 size: 13 residues. Germline V gene lookup returns CDR1 SGHNT and CDR2 YENEEA. The germline V and J ends were trimmed by 1 base and 6 bases, with 8 bases remaining between them. The CDR3: CASSLGAFDTQYF. The CDR3 DNA reads TGTGCCAGCAGCTTAGGAGCCTTTGATACGCAGTATTTT.

V usage is TRBV2 and J usage is TRBJ2-4; no reliable D call. The J call is in doubt because the DNA end fits TRBJ2-7 better. Germline CDR1 and CDR2: SNHLY and FYNNEI. The CDR3 extends over 14 amino acids. The CDR3 reads CASGTTPLGNEQYF. In DNA, the CDR3 is TGTGCCAGCGGTACGACTCCGTTAGGGAACGAGCAGTACTTC.

On this clonotype itself: The germline gene is not matched at one end of the junction; a read error may be the cause. The rearrangement uses TRBV6-1 and TRBJ2-5; D is unclear. Germline V gene data show CDR1 as MNHNS and CDR2 as SASEGT. The CDR3 runs to 13 residues. This chain's CDR3 is CASSHSGVETRYF. The CDR3 DNA sequence: TGTGCCAGCAGCCACTCAGGAGTAGAGACCCGGTACTTC.

The chain's CDR3 is CASSPRTSALMYF. The CDR3 DNA follows: TGTGCCAGCAGCCCCCGCACTTCGGCCCTAATGTACTTC. The chain has TRBV7-2 and TRBJ2-7; D is unclear. V lost 5 bases and J 12 bases, leaving 20 bases between the germline ends. The CDR3 has 13 amino acids. Germline V lookup: CDR1 SGHTA, CDR2 FQGNSA.

In this sample, this clonotype turned up a few times. The rearrangement joins TRBV7-2 to TRBJ1-6; 7 nucleotides align to TRBD1. This CDR3 has 15 amino acids. Germline V gene sequence: CDR1 SGHTA, CDR2 FQGNSA. The V gene end was trimmed by 2 bases and the J gene end by 10 bases; junction bases not matched to a gene: 8. CDR3 loop: CASSLRQGSISPLHF. In DNA form, the CDR3 reads TGTGCCAGCAGCTTACGACAGGGCAGCATCTCACCCCTCCACTTT.

This clonotype was picked up one time. The DNA for the CDR3 is TGTGCCAGTAGCGAAGCGGGCAGCCCCAAAAACATTCAGTACTTC. It translates to CASSEAGSPKNIQYF. This chain joins TRBV19 and TRBJ2-4; D may be TRBD2 (6 bases). Germline-derived CDR1 and CDR2 are LNHDA and SQIVND (reference sequence). V was pared by 6 bases and J by 2 bases, with 14 bases between. The CDR3 length is 15 residues.

This chain connects TRBV3-1 to TRBJ1-2; D gene unclear. The V and J ends lost 1 base and 4 bases respectively, with 10 bases between them. From germline, CDR1 is LGHDT and CDR2 YNNKEL (reference sequence). The CDR3 covers 14 residues. DNA of the CDR3: TGTGCCAGCAGCCAAGGACGCCCGGGCTATGGCTACACCTTC. This codes for CASSQGRPGYGYTF. Complete variable domain (other parts from reference TRBV3-1 and TRBJ1-2): DTAVSQTPKYLVTQMGNDKSIKCEQNLGHDTMYWYKQDSKKFLKIMFSYNNKELIINETVPNRFSPKSPDKAHLNLHINSLELGDSAVYFCASSQGRPGYGYTFGSGTRLTVV.

The chain employs TRBV10-3 and TRBJ1-1; D is perhaps TRBD1 (6 bases). The V end was cut by 4 bases, the J end by 0 bases, with 12 bases between. There are 15 residues in the CDR3. Germline values: CDR1 ENHRY, CDR2 SYGVKD. CDR3 nucleotide sequence: TGTGCCATCAGTGGTACAGGGAAGGTGAACACTGAAGCTTTCTTT. This translates into CAISGTGKVNTEAFF.

This clonotype was seen a few times. This rearrangement joins TRBV19 to TRBJ2-4; D may correspond to TRBD1 or TRBD2 (5 bases each). CDR1 is LNHDA, CDR2 SQIVND, per germline (reference sequence). The CDR3 contains 15 residues. Trimming cost V 3 bases and J 1 base, with 10 bases left between them. The CDR3 nucleotides read TGTGCCAGTAGTATCTATGGGGGTGCCAAAAACATTCAGTACTTC. Translated, it gives CASSIYGGAKNIQYF.

This chain links TRBV12-3 or TRBV12-4 with TRBJ1-6; D is unresolved. Trimming removed 2 bases at V and 7 bases at J, with 9 bases between. CDR3 length equals 14 residues. This chain's CDR3 is CASSLFGWNSPLHF. The DNA for the CDR3 is TGTGCCAGCAGTTTATTCGGATGGAATTCACCCCTCCACTTT.

V gene TRBV11-3 combines with J gene TRBJ2-1, with D perhaps TRBD2 (6 bases). This CDR3 region has 17 residues. V was trimmed by 5 bases and J by 4 bases, leaving 21 bases between them. CDR1 is SGHNT, CDR2 YENEEA, per germline. CDR3 sequence (DNA): TGTGCCAGCAGCCCAGGTTTGAGCGGGCGGTATTACAATGAGCAGTTCTTC. Encoded protein: CASSPGLSGRYYNEQFF. Supplemented by reference TRBV11-3 and TRBJ2-1, the full variable domain reads EAGVVQSPRYKIIEKKQPVAFWCNPISGHNTLYWYLQNLGQGPELLIRYENEEAVDDSQLPKDRFSAERLKGVDSTLKIQPAELGDSAVYLCASSPGLSGRYYNEQFFGPGTRLTVL.

This sequence joins TRBV6-6 and TRBJ1-1; D may be TRBD1 (6 bases). CDR1 is MNHNY, CDR2 SVGAGI, per germline (reference sequence). V was clipped by 5 bases and J by 7 bases, with 8 bases between them. This CDR3 has 11 residues. DNA for the CDR3: TGTGCCAGCAGTGGGACATATGAAGCTTTCTTT. Its translation: CASSGTYEAFF.

V and J are TRBV30 and TRBJ1-2, with 9 bases lining up with TRBD1. The CDR3 length is 12 residues. J lost 12 bases, V lost 5 bases, and 10 bases had no gene match. Germline CDR1 GTSNPN, CDR2 SVGIG (reference sequence). This CDR3 reads CAWEPGQGSNTF. CDR3 coding DNA: TGTGCCTGGGAGCCGGGACAGGGAAGTAACACCTTC.

This clonotype was seen only a few times. This sequence joins TRBV20-1 and TRBJ2-5, with TRBD2 identical over 12 bases. V was clipped by 3 bases and J by 0 bases; unmatched bases: 11. Germline V CDR1 and CDR2: DFQATT, SNEGSKA (reference sequence). The CDR3 totals 18 residues. The CDR3 sequence is CSASPGLAGPWYQETQYF. The CDR3, as DNA: TGCAGTGCTAGCCCAGGACTAGCGGGGCCCTGGTACCAAGAGACCCAGTACTTC.

The chain is built from TRBV20-1 and TRBJ1-2; D not certain. Deletions cut 1 base from V and 1 base from J, with 13 bases between. This CDR3 has 15 amino acids. Germline CDR1 reads DFQATT; CDR2 reads SNEGSKA (reference sequence). The CDR3 DNA reads as TGCAGTGCTAGAGCGAGGGATGGTATTAACTATGGCTACACCTTC. It codes for CSARARDGINYGYTF.

V is TRBV11-2 and J is TRBJ2-3; a possible D gene is TRBD2 (5 bases). The V end was cut by 1 base, the J end by 1 base, with 18 bases between. CDR1 and CDR2 from the germline V gene are SGHAT and FQNNGV. The CDR3 runs 18 residues. CDR3 DNA: TGTGCCAGCAGCTTAGCCGGCTTTGCCGGGATGGGCACAGATACGCAGTATTTT. Encoded protein: CASSLAGFAGMGTDTQYF.

The chain recombines TRBV4-1 with TRBJ1-4; 7 positions agree with TRBD1. In germline, CDR1 is MGHRA, CDR2 YSYEKL. This CDR3 has 15 residues. V lost 2 bases and J lost 5; bases outside the gene matches: 5. CDR3 nucleotide sequence: TGCGCCAGCAGCCAAAAAGGGGGCAGGAATGAAAAACTGTTTTTT. It yields the protein CASSQKGGRNEKLFF.

The chain employs TRBV25-1 and TRBJ2-2; D gene uncertain. Per germline, CDR1 MGHDK and CDR2 SYGVNS. V gave up 4 bases and J gave up 6 bases, with 6 bases separating them. The CDR3 is made up of 12 amino acids. In DNA, the CDR3 is TGTGCCAGCAGTGCCACGGCCGGGGAGCTGTTTTTT. Translation gives CASSATAGELFF.

This clonotype was seen only a few times. This chain uses TRBV28 with TRBJ2-1, with 8 nucleotides matching TRBD2. Looked up from germline, CDR1 is MDHEN and CDR2 is SYDVKM. The length of the CDR3 is 14 residues. After removal of 3 bases from V and 8 bases from J, the junction contained 6 bases not matched to a gene. CDR3 sequence: CASSLSGSVDEQFF. In nucleotides, the CDR3 is TGTGCCAGCAGTTTGAGCGGGAGCGTGGATGAGCAGTTCTTC.

This clonotype came up a few times. The chain links TRBV6-2 or TRBV6-3 to TRBJ1-5; D is undetermined. Trimming stripped 2 bases from V and 6 bases from J, with 8 bases between. The germline V gene encodes CDR1 MNHEY and CDR2 SVGEGT. This CDR3 comprises 13 residues. CDR3 loop: CASSYGLAQPQHF. The CDR3 bases are TGTGCCAGCAGTTACGGGTTAGCTCAGCCCCAGCATTTT.

This clonotype came up once. V gene TRBV5-1 combines with J gene TRBJ2-7, with D unclear. V was shortened by 1 base and J by 5 bases, with 16 bases between the two germline ends. CDR3 length: 15 amino acids. CDR1 and CDR2 from the germline V gene are SGHRS and YFSETQ. Written as DNA, the CDR3 is TGCGCCAGCAGCTTGAGCCAGGCCATGCGCCACGAGCAGTACTTC. It encodes CASSLSQAMRHEQYF.

The V gene is TRBV28, the J gene TRBJ2-5; 8 bases line up with TRBD1. The germline gives CDR1 MDHEN, CDR2 SYDVKM. The CDR3 spans 15 residues. Trimming took 6 bases from V and 11 from J; bases not matched to a gene: 17. The CDR3: CASSPTWTGRKEQYF. CDR3 DNA: TGTGCCAGCAGCCCCACTTGGACAGGGAGAAAAGAGCAGTACTTC.

The CDR3 spells CSAAASGPYEQYF. In nucleotides, the CDR3 is TGCAGTGCGGCGGCTAGCGGGCCCTACGAGCAGTACTTC. The rearrangement links TRBV20-1 to TRBJ2-4; TRBD2 aligns across 8 bases. The J call may be mistaken, given a closer DNA end match to TRBJ2-7. Per germline, CDR1 DFQATT and CDR2 SNEGSKA (reference sequence). The CDR3 loop spans 13 amino acids.

This clonotype was found a few times. This chain uses TRBV5-1 with TRBJ1-6, with D unresolved. The germline CDR1 and CDR2 sequences are SGHRS and YFSETQ. The CDR3 loop spans 14 amino acids. V lost 1 base and J lost 8, with 10 bases in between. The CDR3 coding sequence is TGCGCCAGCAGCTTGATCCTACCCGATTCACCCCTCCACTTT. This codes for CASSLILPDSPLHF.

V is TRBV19 and J is TRBJ2-1; 8 bases align to TRBD2. Germline V lookup: CDR1 LNHDA, CDR2 SQIVND (reference sequence). CDR3 length: 15 residues. The V and J ends lost 8 bases and 3 bases, in that order; junction bases with no gene match: 9. The chain's CDR3 is CASRVRLANYNEQFF. The CDR3, as DNA: TGTGCCAGTCGGGTAAGACTAGCGAACTACAATGAGCAGTTCTTC.

The chain combines TRBV20-1 with TRBJ2-7; D is unresolved. Trimming removed 4 bases from V and 1 base from J, with 8 bases in between. Germline V gene lookup returns CDR1 DFQATT and CDR2 SNEGSKA (reference sequence). This CDR3 spans 12 amino acids. This CDR3 reads CSAIWVSYEQYF. The CDR3 nucleotides are TGCAGTGCTATCTGGGTTTCCTACGAGCAGTACTTC.